The sequence of this T cell receptor beta chain was determined in a study of shared clonotypes between healthy human individuals. Each of the donors was a healthy adult who was HIV-negative and had not had a recent acute infection or vaccination. V was pared by 2 bases and J by 2 bases, with 12 bases between. CDR3 length: 15 amino acids. Germline V gives CDR1 SNHLY, CDR2 FYNNEI. The study's findings and limits: Incomplete sequencing of sorted subsets was indicated by rarefaction despite large depth. Larger estimated richness was generally recorded for naive subsets relative to memory subsets.

Points on this clone: Antigen: not known.

Sequencing used immunoSEQ multiplex PCR; TCRdb keeps in-frame clones, though not all of them. This sample yields about 990,000 clones, of which more than 75% are seen a single time; more than 0.55% belongs to the top ten. The sample was memory CD4+ T cells from PBMCs. Subset specified: CD45RA-negative fraction. The clonotype originates from a man younger than 30 in good health. Some clones in this sample may be carry-over from other donors' samples. The chain is built from TRBV2 and TRBJ1-1; a possible D gene is TRBD1 (6 bases). The chain's CDR3 is CASSEPQGENTEAFF. CDR3 DNA sequence: TGTGCCAGCAGTGAACCACAGGGAGAAAACACTGAAGCTTTCTTT. Using reference TRBV2 and TRBJ1-1 for the parts outside the CDR3, the full variable domain is EPEVTQTPSHQVTQMGQEVILRCVPISNHLYFYWYRQILGQKVEFLVSFYNNEISEKSEIFDDQFSVERPDGSNFTLKIRSTKLEDSAMYFCASSEPQGENTEAFFGQGTRLTVV.